One sample yielded the 11 T cell receptor beta chains listed below, sequenced in a study of shared clonotypes between healthy human individuals. Assay: immunoSEQ multiplex PCR; the TCRdb copy retains only in-frame clones and omits some. The repertoire holds about 2.1 million clones, with 93% as singletons. Selected positively for CCR7 and CD45RO-negative, naive CD8 cells excluded terminally differentiated effector memory CD45RA+ cells. Sequencing was carried out using naive CD8+ T cells from PBMCs. The origin of the receptors is a man in his late teens or twenties in good health. Some clones in this sample may be carry-over from other donors' samples.

The rearrangement links TRBV6-5 to TRBJ2-1, with 9 bases identical to TRBD2. V shed 0 bases and J 7 bases; nucleotides not matched to a gene: 4. Germline CDR1 MNHEY, CDR2 SVGAGI. The CDR3 is made up of 15 amino acids. The CDR3 loop reads CASSYSAGGGNEQFF. The DNA of the CDR3 is TGTGCCAGCAGTTACTCGGCGGGAGGGGGGAATGAGCAGTTCTTC.

Worth noting for this clone: Other nucleotide sequences from this sample produce the same CDR3. This chain connects TRBV27 to TRBJ1-1, with D possibly being TRBD1 (5 bases). Germline values: CDR1 MNHEY, CDR2 SMNVEV (reference sequence). The germline V and J ends were trimmed by 6 bases and 4 bases, with 12 bases remaining between them. The CDR3 runs to 13 residues. CDR3 residues: CASSFRVGTEAFF. The CDR3 DNA follows: TGTGCCAGCAGCTTCAGGGTGGGCACTGAAGCTTTCTTT.

The chain employs TRBV5-1 and TRBJ2-1; 8 bases align to TRBD2. This CDR3 spans 16 amino acids. CDR1 SGHRS and CDR2 YFSETQ come from the germline V gene. V was pared by 4 bases and J by 6 bases, with 12 bases of the junction left unmatched. CDR3 nucleotides: TGCGCCAGCAGCACCTCAGCGGGAGTTGGCTCCAATGAGCAGTTCTTC. Translated: CASSTSAGVGSNEQFF.

This clone appeared a single time. The chain links TRBV27 to TRBJ1-2; no clear D gene. The CDR3 is 15 amino acids. Trimming left V 0 bases short and J 8 bases short, with 16 bases between. Germline loops: CDR1 MNHEY, CDR2 SMNVEV (reference sequence). CDR3 bases: TGTGCCAGCAGTTTATCTGTGGTGTCCGGGCGCGGCTACACCTTC. Its protein is CASSLSVVSGRGYTF.

This chain connects TRBV7-9 to TRBJ1-1; TRBD1 matches 7 bases. The V gene's germline CDR1 is SEHNR and CDR2 FQNEAQ (reference sequence). J gave up 1 base and V 4 bases, and 9 bases lay outside the gene matches. CDR3 size: 16 residues. The CDR3 region is CASSSGGKRENTEAFF. CDR3 nucleotides: TGTGCCAGCAGCTCAGGGGGAAAACGAGAGAACACTGAAGCTTTCTTT.

V usage is TRBV4-3 and J usage is TRBJ2-2; D is undetermined. With 3 bases removed from V and 3 bases from J, the gap between germline ends came to 20 bases. Germline CDR1 LGHNA, CDR2 YSLEER. The CDR3 is made up of 18 amino acids. The CDR3, as DNA: TGCGCCAGCAGCCACTCACAAGAATATCAGATCGACACCGGGGAGCTGTTTTTT. Encoded protein: CASSHSQEYQIDTGELFF.

V is TRBV29-1 and J is TRBJ2-2; D gene unclear. Trimming left V 3 bases short and J 0 bases short, with 5 bases between. The CDR3 spans 13 residues. Germline-derived CDR1 and CDR2 are SQVTM and ANQGSEA. Written as DNA, the CDR3 is TGCAGCGTTGACAGGACGAACACCGGGGAGCTGTTTTTT. It yields the protein CSVDRTNTGELFF.

The rearrangement uses TRBV19 and TRBJ2-7; TRBD1 is a possible D gene (5 bases). Germline CDR1 is LNHDA and CDR2 is SQIVND (reference sequence). The CDR3 extends over 14 amino acids. Trimming left V 3 bases short and J 6 bases short, with 15 bases between. The chain's CDR3 is CASSIHAGLGEQYF. As DNA, the CDR3 is TGTGCCAGTAGTATTCATGCAGGGCTTGGCGAGCAGTACTTC. Together with reference TRBV19 and TRBJ2-7, the CDR3 gives the full variable domain: DGGITQSPKYLFRKEGQNVTLSCEQNLNHDAMYWYRQDPGQGLRLIYYSQIVNDFQKGDIAEGYSVSREKKESFPLTVTSAQKNPTAFYLCASSIHAGLGEQYFGPGTRLTVT.

V is TRBV5-3 and J is TRBJ2-7; TRBD2 aligns across 10 bases. TRBV5-3 is treated as an ORF (open reading frame) with a function not yet certain. V lost 1 base and J lost 2; bases outside the gene matches: 6. This CDR3 has 16 residues. DNA for the CDR3: TGTGCCAGAAGCTTGAACCGAGCGGGAGGGCCCTACGAGCAGTACTTC. It translates to CARSLNRAGGPYEQYF.

On this clone: The same CDR3 can be traced to other DNA sequences in this sample. CDR3 amino acids: CASSLGGGPDTQYF. The CDR3, as DNA: TGTGCCAGCAGTTTGGGAGGCGGCCCGGATACGCAGTATTTT. The rearrangement links TRBV6-5 to TRBJ2-3; TRBD2 might be the D (6 bases). This CDR3 contains 14 residues. The V gene lost 4 bases and the J gene lost 6 bases, with 14 bases spanning the gap. Germline assignment: CDR1 MNHEY and CDR2 SVGAGI.

Details on this clone: Other DNA sequences in the same sample also yield this CDR3. The chain employs TRBV27 and TRBJ2-7; TRBD2 aligns across 11 bases. The germline gives CDR1 MNHEY, CDR2 SMNVEV (reference sequence). CDR3 length: 13 amino acids. The V and J ends lost 4 bases and 6 bases, in that order; junction bases with no gene match: 2. The CDR3 DNA reads TGTGCCAGCAGTTCCGGACTAGCGGGCGAGCAGTACTTC. Amino acid sequence: CASSSGLAGEQYF.